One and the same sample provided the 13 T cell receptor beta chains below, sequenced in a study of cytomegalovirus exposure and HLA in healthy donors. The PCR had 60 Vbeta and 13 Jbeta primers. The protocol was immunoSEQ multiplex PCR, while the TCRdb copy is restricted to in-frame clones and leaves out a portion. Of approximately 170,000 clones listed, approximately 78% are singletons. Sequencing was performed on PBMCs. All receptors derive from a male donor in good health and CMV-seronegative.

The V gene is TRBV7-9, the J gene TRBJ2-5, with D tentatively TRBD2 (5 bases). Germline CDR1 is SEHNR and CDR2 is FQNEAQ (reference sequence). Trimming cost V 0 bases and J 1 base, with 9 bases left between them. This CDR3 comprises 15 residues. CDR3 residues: CASSLAVRAQETQYF. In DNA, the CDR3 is TGTGCCAGCAGCTTAGCGGTGCGGGCCCAAGAGACCCAGTACTTC.

CDR3 coding DNA: TGTGCCAGCAGCCAAGGGGACAGGGAAAAGGTTTACGATCAGCCCCAGCATTTT. Amino acid sequence: CASSQGDREKVYDQPQHF. The chain employs TRBV14 and TRBJ1-5, with TRBD1 identical over 9 bases. CDR1 is SGHDN, CDR2 FVKESK, per germline. J was trimmed by 5 bases and V by 1 base; bases with no gene match: 12. The length of the CDR3 is 18 residues.

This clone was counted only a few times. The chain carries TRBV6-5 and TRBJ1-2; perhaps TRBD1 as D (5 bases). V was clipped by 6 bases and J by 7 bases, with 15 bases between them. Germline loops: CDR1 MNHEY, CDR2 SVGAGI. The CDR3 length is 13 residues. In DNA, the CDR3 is TGTGCCAGCAGCTTAAGGGTCGGGGGTGGCTACACCTTC. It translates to CASSLRVGGGYTF.

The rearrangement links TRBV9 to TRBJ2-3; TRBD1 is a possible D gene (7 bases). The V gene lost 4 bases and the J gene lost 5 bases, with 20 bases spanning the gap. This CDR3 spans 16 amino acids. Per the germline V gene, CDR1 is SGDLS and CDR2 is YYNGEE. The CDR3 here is CASSPVDRRGQDTQYF. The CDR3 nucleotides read TGTGCCAGCAGCCCCGTAGATAGGAGGGGGCAAGATACGCAGTATTTT.

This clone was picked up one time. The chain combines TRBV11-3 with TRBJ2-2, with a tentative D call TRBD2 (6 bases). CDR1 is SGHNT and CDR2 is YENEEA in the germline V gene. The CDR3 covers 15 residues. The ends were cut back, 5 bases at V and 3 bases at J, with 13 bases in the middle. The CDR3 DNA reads TGTGCCAGCAGCGCGCGGGAAGGGGACACCGGGGAGCTGTTTTTT. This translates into CASSAREGDTGELFF.

The CDR3, as DNA: TGTGCCAGCAGCTTAAGGGCCGGGACACGCGAAGAGGCTTTCTTT. Translating it yields CASSLRAGTREEAFF. The chain joins TRBV7-3 to TRBJ1-1; the D gene is possibly TRBD1 (6 bases). The CDR3 has 15 residues. With 1 base removed from V and 11 bases from J, the gap between germline ends came to 20 bases. Germline CDR1 and CDR2: SGHTA and FQGTGA.

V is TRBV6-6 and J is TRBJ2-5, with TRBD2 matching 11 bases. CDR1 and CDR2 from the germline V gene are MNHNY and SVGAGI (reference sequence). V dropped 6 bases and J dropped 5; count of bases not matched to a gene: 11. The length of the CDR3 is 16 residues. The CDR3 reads CASRSSGRSGAETQYF. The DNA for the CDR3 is TGTGCCAGCAGGTCTAGCGGGAGGTCGGGAGCCGAGACCCAGTACTTC.

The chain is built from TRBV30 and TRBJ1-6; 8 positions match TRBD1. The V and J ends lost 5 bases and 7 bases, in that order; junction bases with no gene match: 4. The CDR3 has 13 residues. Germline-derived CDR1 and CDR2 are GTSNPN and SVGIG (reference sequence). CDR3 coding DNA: TGTGCCTGGGACAGGGGTGAGAATTCACCCCTCCACTTT. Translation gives CAWDRGENSPLHF.

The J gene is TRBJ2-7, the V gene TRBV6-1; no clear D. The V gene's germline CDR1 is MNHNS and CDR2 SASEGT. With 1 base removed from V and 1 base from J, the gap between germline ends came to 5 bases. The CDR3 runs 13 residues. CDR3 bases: TGTGCCAGCAGTGAAGTCGGGTCCTACGAGCAGTACTTC. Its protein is CASSEVGSYEQYF.

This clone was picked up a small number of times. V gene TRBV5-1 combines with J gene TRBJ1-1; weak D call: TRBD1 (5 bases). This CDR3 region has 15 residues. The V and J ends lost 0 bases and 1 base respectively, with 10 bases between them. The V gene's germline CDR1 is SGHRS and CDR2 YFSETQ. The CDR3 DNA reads TGCGCCAGCAGCTTGGAGTTGCAGGGGAACACTGAAGCTTTCTTT. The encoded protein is CASSLELQGNTEAFF.

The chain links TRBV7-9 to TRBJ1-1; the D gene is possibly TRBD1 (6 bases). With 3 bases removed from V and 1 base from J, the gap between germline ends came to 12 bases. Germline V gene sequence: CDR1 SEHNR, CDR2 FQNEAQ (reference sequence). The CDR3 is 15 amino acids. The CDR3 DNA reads TGTGCCAGCAGCTTTACAGGGAATGCGAACACTGAAGCTTTCTTT. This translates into CASSFTGNANTEAFF. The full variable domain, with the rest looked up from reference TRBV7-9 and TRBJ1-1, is DTGVSQNPRHKITKRGQNVTFRCDPISEHNRLYWYRQTLGQGPEFLTYFQNEAQLEKSRLLSDRFSAERPKGSFSTLEIQRTEQGDSAMYLCASSFTGNANTEAFFGQGTRLTVV.

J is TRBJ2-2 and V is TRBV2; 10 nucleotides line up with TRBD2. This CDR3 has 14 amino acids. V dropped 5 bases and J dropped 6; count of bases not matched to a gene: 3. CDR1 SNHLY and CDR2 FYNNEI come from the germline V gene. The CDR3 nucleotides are TGTGCCAGCAGTCTAGCGGGAGTCCCCGGGGAGCTGTTTTTT. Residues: CASSLAGVPGELFF.

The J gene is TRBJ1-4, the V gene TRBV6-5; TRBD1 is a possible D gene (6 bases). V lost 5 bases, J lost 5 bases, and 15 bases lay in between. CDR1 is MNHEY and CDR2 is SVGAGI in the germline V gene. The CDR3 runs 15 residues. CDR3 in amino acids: CASSTVGGKNEKLFF. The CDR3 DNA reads TGTGCCAGCAGTACCGTAGGGGGAAAAAATGAAAAACTGTTTTTT.